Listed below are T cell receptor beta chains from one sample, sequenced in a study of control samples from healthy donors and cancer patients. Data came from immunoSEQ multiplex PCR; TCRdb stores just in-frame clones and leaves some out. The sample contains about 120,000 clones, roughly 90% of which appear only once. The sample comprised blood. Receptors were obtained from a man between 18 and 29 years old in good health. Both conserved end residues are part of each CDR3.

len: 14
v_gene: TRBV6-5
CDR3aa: CASSLDRVTYEQYF

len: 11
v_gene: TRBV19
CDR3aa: CASSMGQVYTF

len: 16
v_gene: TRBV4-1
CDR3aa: CASSQDGRAITGELFF

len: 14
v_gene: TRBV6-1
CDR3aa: CASSEGGVDYGYTF

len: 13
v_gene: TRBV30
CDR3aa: CALSGGRAYEQYF

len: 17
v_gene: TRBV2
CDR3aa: CASSRTSGGRGQETQYF

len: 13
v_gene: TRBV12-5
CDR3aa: CASGLGLAGTQYF

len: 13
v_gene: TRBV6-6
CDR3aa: CASSRGGEGRAFF

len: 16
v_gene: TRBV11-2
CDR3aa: CASSLELGGPLYGYTF

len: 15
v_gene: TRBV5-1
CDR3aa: CASSIAGTGTYEQYF

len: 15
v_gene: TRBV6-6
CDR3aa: CASRLNRGDNSPLHF

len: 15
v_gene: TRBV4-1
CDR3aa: CASSQGIFNRNGYTF

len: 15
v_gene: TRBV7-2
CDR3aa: CASSSGLAGGPEQFF

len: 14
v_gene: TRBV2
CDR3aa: CASSGEGSSYEQYF

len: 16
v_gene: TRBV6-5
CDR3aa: CASSYHGASGNTEAFF

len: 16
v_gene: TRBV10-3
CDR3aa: CAISELGGTTRPTIYF

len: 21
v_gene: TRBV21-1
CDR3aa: CASTATNGGRGPRRSGNTIYF

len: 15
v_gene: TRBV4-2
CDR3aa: CASSQENRGDTEAFF

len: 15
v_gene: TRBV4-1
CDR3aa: CASSQLAASTDTQYF

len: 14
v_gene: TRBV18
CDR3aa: CASSPQGGITSYTF

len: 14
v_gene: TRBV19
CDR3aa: CASSTNTPGQSYTF

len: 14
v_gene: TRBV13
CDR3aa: CASSFGGRVYGYTF

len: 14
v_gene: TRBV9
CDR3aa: CASSVAGGADGYTF

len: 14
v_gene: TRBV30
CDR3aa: CAWDTEAPNEKLFF

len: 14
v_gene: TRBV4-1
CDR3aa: CASSQDGPREKLFF

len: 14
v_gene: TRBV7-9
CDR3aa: CASSRTGPNNEQFF

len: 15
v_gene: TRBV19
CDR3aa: CASSIGWTDYNEQFF

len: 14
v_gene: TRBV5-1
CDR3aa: CASSLELQNEKLFF

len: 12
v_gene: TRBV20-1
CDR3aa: CSASSGNYGYTF

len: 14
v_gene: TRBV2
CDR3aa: CASTETAPQETQYF

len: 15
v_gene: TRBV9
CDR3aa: CASSSISASGNTIYF

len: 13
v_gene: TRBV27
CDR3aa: CASSLMGVNEQFF

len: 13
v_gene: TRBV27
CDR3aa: CASSLVSNQPQHF

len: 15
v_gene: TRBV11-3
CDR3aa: CASSFRYSLNEKLFF

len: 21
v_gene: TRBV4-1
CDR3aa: CASSRGREGGFPRDSNQPQHF

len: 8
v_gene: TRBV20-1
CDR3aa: CSAPEAFF

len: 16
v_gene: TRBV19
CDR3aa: CASSIWAGTGTYGYTF

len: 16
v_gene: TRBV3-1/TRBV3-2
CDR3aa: CASSQDHAGGRYEQYF

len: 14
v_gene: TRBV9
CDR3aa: CASSVDDWGTEAFF

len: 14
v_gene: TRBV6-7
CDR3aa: CASSLKLELAEAFF

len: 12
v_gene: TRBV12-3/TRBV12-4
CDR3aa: CASSYGGTEAFF

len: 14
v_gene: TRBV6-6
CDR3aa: CASSYSIRDNEQFF

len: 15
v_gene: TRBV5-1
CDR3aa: CASSLNRPGEETQYF

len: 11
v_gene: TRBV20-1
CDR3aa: CRGNDRAEAFF

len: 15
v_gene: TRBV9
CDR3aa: CASSVGGVMNTEAFF

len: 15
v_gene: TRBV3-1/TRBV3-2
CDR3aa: CASSPPNWYPHEQFF